The table lists the clone carrying this T cell receptor beta chain with many counts. These data are taken from a study of T cells in Graves' hyperthyroidism and ophthalmopathy. Uncontrolled infection, other autoimmune disease, pregnancy or lactation excluded patients. The source material, RNA transcripts, was used to amplify TCR beta CDR3 regions. HTBI primers were employed in a first-round RT-PCR of the TCR CDR3. TCRdb itself ran the multiplex PCR reads through MiXCR, one entry per CDR3 protein. The sample includes around 360,000 distinct CDR3 sequences, 12% to 15% seen only once; the top ten take approximately 19%. Germline-derived CDR1 and CDR2 are DFQATT and SNEGSKA (reference sequence). There are 14 residues in the CDR3. Deletions cut 2 bases from V and 7 bases from J, with 17 bases between.

This TCR was sampled from a woman aged 55-69 years with Graves' ophthalmopathy. This chain links TRBV20-1 with TRBJ2-5, with D possibly being TRBD2 (6 bases). The sequenced sample consisted of blood. CDR3 coding DNA: TGCAGTGCTAGAATTGGAGGGCAGGGAGCGACCCAGTACTTC. Its translation is CSARIGGQGATQYF.